This TCR beta chain was documented in a study of CD8 T cells in ankylosing spondylitis. Study findings and constraints: A motif of under 10 highly homologous TCR beta variants was seen as apparently characteristic of ankylosing spondylitis blood.

Germline V gives CDR1 DFQATT, CDR2 SNEGSKA (reference sequence). The CDR3 length is 16 residues. Unmatched junction bases numbered 9, after V lost 2 bases and J lost 2 bases. Each CDR3 protein is one row after TCRdb ran MiXCR on the 5' RACE reads. Here the sample spans 800,000 to 900,000 distinct CDR3 sequences, about an eighth being singletons. Of note for this clonotype: What it binds is unknown.

The clonotype was recovered from a male donor with ankylosing spondylitis. The sample taken for sequencing was blood, either unsorted or a sorted T cell fraction (not recorded which). The chain employs TRBV20-1 and TRBJ1-3; 7 bases fit TRBD1. As DNA, the CDR3 is TGCAGTGCTAGACCGATTTACAGGGGACCTGGAAACACCATATATTTT. Its translation is CSARPIYRGPGNTIYF.